The clone carrying this T cell receptor (beta chain) was seen only a few times. Its antigen remains unidentified. The entry originates in a study of T cell responses to AZD1222 COVID-19 vaccine. Clones were read by immunoSEQ multiplex PCR, and TCRdb kept only the in-frame ones, dropping some. The table has approximately 93,000 clones, roughly nine tenths seen once; the top ten hold roughly 5.2%. Study outcomes and limitations: Just a handful of people given AZD1222 tested seropositive at baseline. Donors in the cohort were predominantly white British and more often female, and clonal diversity was possibly underestimated.

The CDR3 runs 16 residues. Germline lookup yields CDR1 MGHRA and CDR2 YSYEKL. V lost 0 bases to trimming and J lost 3 bases; unmatched junction nucleotides: 6. This sample comprised peripheral blood, obtained 28 days after the second AZD1222 dose. The chain uses TRBV4-1 and TRBJ2-7; 9 bases line up with TRBD1. This TCR was recovered from an adult who received the AZD1222 COVID-19 vaccine. The CDR3 here is CASSQETGGNLYEQYV. The CDR3, as DNA: TGCGCCAGCAGCCAAGAGACAGGGGGAAATCTCTACGAGCAGTACGTC.